Below are 17 T cell receptor beta chains sequenced from a single sample in a study of CD8+ T cells in alopecia areata. Described treatment: oral pan-JAK inhibitor, 5-10 mg twice daily. Extraction and reverse transcription of RNA yielded cDNA as the sequencing template. Repertoires were generated with immunoSEQ multiplex PCR, while TCRdb's copy carries only in-frame clones and drops some. The sample contains roughly 110,000 clones, roughly 50% of which appear only once. The material sequenced was CD8+ T cells sorted from blood, taken at week 24, from a patient treated with tofacitinib. The receptors derive from a human donor with alopecia areata.

This clone has only a few counts. The chain combines TRBV11-2 with TRBJ2-1; no firm D call. V gave up 0 bases and J gave up 8 bases, with 5 bases separating them. The CDR3 runs 12 residues. Germline values: CDR1 SGHAT, CDR2 FQNNGV. The chain's CDR3 is CASSLDLYEQFF. Written as DNA, the CDR3 is TGTGCCAGCAGCTTAGACCTCTATGAGCAGTTCTTC.

This clone occurred a few times. The chain has TRBV30 and TRBJ1-4; 11 nucleotides agree with TRBD1. V gave up 2 bases and J gave up 7 bases; unmatched junction bases: 3. The CDR3 runs 14 residues. CDR1 and CDR2 (germline): GTSNPN, SVGIG (reference sequence). CDR3 DNA: TGTGCCTGGAGTCCCGGGACAGGGGGTGAAAAACTGTTTTTT. Translating it yields CAWSPGTGGEKLFF.

This clone has only a few counts. V and J are TRBV11-2 and TRBJ2-3; 11 bases line up with TRBD2. Trimming took 3 bases from V and 6 from J; bases not matched to a gene: 14. CDR3 length equals 18 residues. Germline-derived CDR1 and CDR2 are SGHAT and FQNNGV. The CDR3 DNA follows: TGTGCCAGCAGCTTGACTAGCGGGGCTCTAAGCCTTCTGGATACGCAGTATTTT. This codes for CASSLTSGALSLLDTQYF.

This clone was seen a few times. The sample contains more than one DNA sequence encoding this CDR3. The rearrangement joins TRBV27 to TRBJ2-7, with D tentatively TRBD2 (5 bases). Trimming left V 0 bases short and J 2 bases short, with 5 bases between. Germline CDR1 MNHEY, CDR2 SMNVEV (reference sequence). The length of the CDR3 is 13 residues. CDR3 amino acids: CASSLSGAYEQYF. The DNA for the CDR3 is TGTGCCAGCAGTTTATCGGGAGCCTACGAGCAGTACTTC.

V is TRBV27 and J is TRBJ2-3; D gene uncertain. With 4 bases removed from V and 1 base from J, the gap between germline ends came to 21 bases. CDR3 length equals 18 residues. The V gene's germline CDR1 is MNHEY and CDR2 SMNVEV (reference sequence). CDR3 coding DNA: TGTGCCAGCAGTTCTGGGGTTGAAGTAAATTTCCGCACAGATACGCAGTATTTT. Protein product: CASSSGVEVNFRTDTQYF.

This clone was seen a single time. This rearrangement joins TRBV27 to TRBJ1-1, with D uncertain. The germline V gene encodes CDR1 MNHEY and CDR2 SMNVEV (reference sequence). The CDR3 runs to 13 residues. Trimming stripped 5 bases from V and 4 bases from J, with 11 bases between. CDR3 sequence reads: CASSPQAITEAFF. The CDR3 bases are TGTGCCAGCAGTCCCCAGGCTATCACTGAAGCTTTCTTT.

This clone was seen a few times. The chain couples TRBV5-1 to TRBJ2-6, with a possible D match to TRBD2 (5 bases). V lost 3 bases and J 1 base, leaving 14 bases between the germline ends. Germline assignment: CDR1 SGHRS and CDR2 YFSETQ. There are 17 residues in the CDR3. The CDR3 reads CASSWAEKRSGANVLTF. In DNA form, the CDR3 reads TGCGCCAGCAGCTGGGCGGAAAAGCGGTCTGGGGCCAACGTCCTGACTTTC.

This clone is termed medium-sized. The chain links TRBV6-1 to TRBJ1-6; TRBD1 agrees at 9 bases. The V and J ends lost 4 bases and 7 bases, in that order; junction bases with no gene match: 8. This CDR3 has 16 residues. CDR1 and CDR2 from the germline V gene are MNHNS and SASEGT. Here the CDR3 DNA reads TGTGCCAGCAGTGGTGGGGAAGGGACAGGGAATTCACCCCTCCACTTT. As protein: CASSGGEGTGNSPLHF.

Only one count was recorded for this clone. The chain links TRBV20-1 to TRBJ1-4; D is ambiguous. Germline V CDR1 and CDR2: DFQATT, SNEGSKA (reference sequence). The CDR3 length is 11 residues. Trimming shortened V by 7 bases and J by 5 bases, and 8 bases separated the two germline ends. The CDR3 loop is CSVPGNEKLFF. The CDR3 DNA reads as TGCAGTGTTCCGGGGAATGAAAAACTGTTTTTT.

The chain joins TRBV6-5 to TRBJ1-1; D not certain. V gave up 10 bases and J gave up 5 bases, with 14 bases separating them. The CDR3 has 12 amino acids. Germline lookup yields CDR1 MNHEY and CDR2 SVGAGI. In DNA, the CDR3 is TGTGCCACCCAAAAGGGTCCGACTGAAGCTTTCTTT. It is translated as CATQKGPTEAFF.

This chain uses TRBV9 with TRBJ2-1, with a possible D match to TRBD2 (6 bases). From germline, CDR1 is SGDLS and CDR2 YYNGEE. The V end was cut by 4 bases, the J end by 5 bases, with 13 bases between. CDR3 length: 14 amino acids. CDR3 sequence reads: CASSPIGSHNEQFF. The CDR3 nucleotides read TGTGCCAGCAGCCCCATCGGGAGTCACAATGAGCAGTTCTTC.

This chain connects TRBV4-1 to TRBJ2-7, with 8 nucleotides matching TRBD1. V was pared by 0 bases and J by 3 bases, with 7 bases of the junction left unmatched. The CDR3 loop spans 16 amino acids. The germline gives CDR1 MGHRA, CDR2 YSYEKL. The chain's CDR3 is CASSQEPDRALYEQYF. In nucleotides, the CDR3 is TGCGCCAGCAGCCAAGAACCGGACAGGGCGCTCTACGAGCAGTACTTC.

The genes are TRBV18 and TRBJ2-3, with 12 bases matching TRBD1. The CDR3 contains 16 residues. V was pared by 5 bases and J by 1 base, with 4 bases of the junction left unmatched. Germline loops: CDR1 KGHSH, CDR2 LQKENI. In nucleotides, the CDR3 is TGTGCCAGCTCATCCCGGGACAGGGGGCGCACAGATACGCAGTATTTT. Amino acid sequence: CASSSRDRGRTDTQYF.

The chain uses TRBV2 and TRBJ1-5; the D is unclear. The CDR3 consists of 15 residues. Trimming removed 2 bases from V and 5 bases from J, with 13 bases in between. Germline assignment: CDR1 SNHLY and CDR2 FYNNEI. CDR3 DNA sequence: TGTGCCAGCAGTGAAACTCTTGGGCCAGATCAGCCCCAGCATTTT. Translating it yields CASSETLGPDQPQHF.

The chain employs TRBV27 and TRBJ2-5; 7 bases match TRBD2. Germline assignment: CDR1 MNHEY and CDR2 SMNVEV (reference sequence). The CDR3 runs to 14 residues. V was pared by 3 bases and J by 2 bases, with 3 bases of the junction left unmatched. CDR3 coding DNA: TGTGCCAGCAGTTTTGGAGCGGGGCAAGAGACCCAGTACTTC. It encodes CASSFGAGQETQYF.

The chain has TRBV29-1 and TRBJ2-5; 7 nucleotides line up with TRBD2. CDR3 length: 12 amino acids. V lost 4 bases, J lost 3 bases, and 2 bases stayed unmatched. The germline CDR1 and CDR2 sequences are SQVTM and ANQGSEA. The CDR3 loop is CSVAAGEETQYF. The DNA of the CDR3 is TGCAGCGTTGCTGCGGGGGAAGAGACCCAGTACTTC.

There are a few counts of this clone. V gene TRBV5-6 combines with J gene TRBJ2-2, with D possibly being TRBD2 (6 bases). The V gene's germline CDR1 is SGHDT and CDR2 YYEEEE. V dropped 10 bases and J dropped 6 bases, with 19 bases sitting between them. The CDR3 is 14 residues long. CDR3 sequence (DNA): TGTGCCGCCGCGAGGTCGTCGGGGGCCGGGGAGCTGTTTTTT. Amino acids: CAAARSSGAGELFF.